This T cell receptor beta chain was retrieved from a study of blood T cell repertoires in COVID-19. As for the study in general: Nucleic acid was either cDNA or gDNA, and it came from T cells, B-cell-depleted T cells, or PBMCs.

There are 16 residues in the CDR3. V lost 2 bases and J lost 2, with 15 bases in between. From germline, CDR1 is MNHEY and CDR2 SVGAGI. As handled by the study authors: Amplification from reference gene primers served as the basis for estimated nucleated cell counts. The repertoire was sequenced with immunoSEQ multiplex PCR; TCRdb's copy has only in-frame clones and lacks some. That table supplies the V and J calls and clone size; D and trimming were determined from the DNA. The sample has approximately 480,000 clones, approximately 90% seen once; the top ten hold 0.7%. Each participant's cohort was designated according to participant-reported clinical history.

This rearrangement joins TRBV6-5 to TRBJ1-1; a weak D match, TRBD1 (5 bases). The sample was PBMCs or T cells enriched from blood (not recorded which). The TCR sequence derives from a woman younger than 30 who had recovered from COVID-19. The CDR3 spells CASSYGREVRNTEAFF. The CDR3 DNA reads as TGTGCCAGCAGTTACGGCAGGGAGGTCAGAAACACTGAAGCTTTCTTT.